Below are 8 T cell receptor beta chains sequenced from a single sample in a study of shared clonotypes between healthy human individuals. TCRdb keeps only in-frame clones here, not all; method: immunoSEQ multiplex PCR. The sample lists under 1,100,000 clones, around 74% seen once, with 1.4% in the top ten. Sequenced: memory CD4+ T cells sorted from blood. This sample's subset: CD45RA-negative fraction. The receptors originated from a man aged 18 to 29 in good health.

V and J are TRBV11-2 and TRBJ2-5; 9 positions agree with TRBD2. This CDR3 has 15 amino acids. CDR1 and CDR2 (germline): SGHAT, FQNNGV. V shed 5 bases and J 4 bases; nucleotides not matched to a gene: 8. The CDR3 protein is CASSLAGNGRETQYF. The CDR3 nucleotides read TGTGCCAGCAGCCTAGCGGGGAATGGGCGAGAGACCCAGTACTTC. The whole variable domain, filled in from reference TRBV11-2 and TRBJ2-5, reads EAGVAQSPRYKIIEKRQSVAFWCNPISGHATLYWYQQILGQGPKLLIQFQNNGVVDDSQLPKDRFSAERLKGVDSTLKIQPAKLEDSAVYLCASSLAGNGRETQYFGPGTRLLVL.

Turning to this clone: A far more abundant clone sits one base away, making this likely a read error. The chain links TRBV6-4 to TRBJ1-1; weak D call: TRBD1 (5 bases). This CDR3 has 13 residues. Trimming left V 6 bases short and J 1 base short, with 9 bases between. Germline CDR1 MRHNA, CDR2 SNTAGT. CDR3 DNA sequence: TGTGCCAGCAGCCAAGACAGGAACACTGAAGCTTTCTTT. Translated: CASSQDRNTEAFF.

The V call is TRBV4-2, the J call TRBJ2-5; 11 bases line up with TRBD2. This CDR3 region has 17 residues. V trimming: 0 bases; J trimming: 7 bases; junction bases outside the gene matches: 10. The germline V gene has CDR1 LGHNA and CDR2 YNFKEQ. The CDR3 sequence is CASSQDWVAGGPGTQYF. DNA for the CDR3: TGTGCCAGCAGCCAAGACTGGGTAGCGGGGGGGCCGGGGACCCAGTACTTC.

With respect to this clone: The same CDR3 also results from other DNA sequences found in this sample. CDR3 sequence: CASSLTSGGTDTQYF. As DNA, the CDR3 is TGTGCCAGCAGTCTCACTAGTGGGGGAACAGATACGCAGTATTTT. V and J are TRBV6-5 and TRBJ2-3, with D tentatively TRBD1 or TRBD2 (5 bases each). The germline CDR1 and CDR2 sequences are MNHEY and SVGAGI. V was clipped by 5 bases and J by 3 bases, with 15 bases between them. This CDR3 spans 15 amino acids.

V is TRBV6-8 and J is TRBJ2-7; D unresolved. Germline loops: CDR1 MNHGY, CDR2 SAAAGT. CDR3 length equals 15 residues. V gave up 7 bases and J gave up 4 bases, with 20 bases separating them. The CDR3 here is CASIDRVRRPYEQYF. In DNA, the CDR3 is TGTGCCAGCATAGACCGAGTAAGAAGACCTTACGAGCAGTACTTC.

The DNA of the CDR3 is TGTGCCAGCTCACCACCGACAGCTTACGAGCAGTACTTC. As protein: CASSPPTAYEQYF. The chain couples TRBV18 to TRBJ2-7, with a tentative D call TRBD1 (5 bases). This CDR3 spans 13 amino acids. Germline V gene sequence: CDR1 KGHSH, CDR2 LQKENI. Trimming removed 0 bases at V and 4 bases at J, with 7 bases between.

This clone was picked up one time. The junction shows a germline mismatch at one end, possibly a read error. V gene TRBV7-2 combines with J gene TRBJ1-2, with D unclear. The CDR3 totals 15 residues. Germline loops: CDR1 SGHTA, CDR2 FQGNSA. In DNA form, the CDR3 reads TGTGCCAGCAGCCCCGGATTGGGCGACACGTATTTAGTAGGCTTC. Translating it yields CASSPGLGDTYLVGF. The entire variable domain, with the rest obtained from reference TRBV7-2 and TRBJ1-2, is as follows: GAGVSQSPSNKVTEKGKDVELRCDPISGHTALYWYRQSLGQGLEFLIYFQGNSAPDKSGLPSDRFSAERTGGSVSTLTIQRTQQEDSAVYLCASSPGLGDTYLVGFGSGTRLTVV.

This chain uses TRBV18 with TRBJ1-3; TRBD1 matches 9 bases. There are 16 residues in the CDR3. V trimming: 4 bases; J trimming: 2 bases; junction bases outside the gene matches: 6. Germline loops: CDR1 KGHSH, CDR2 LQKENI. The CDR3 sequence is CASSRGTGNTGNTIYF. CDR3 nucleotide sequence: TGTGCCAGCTCACGAGGGACAGGGAACACTGGAAACACCATATATTTT. The entire variable domain, with the rest obtained from reference TRBV18 and TRBJ1-3, is as follows: NAGVMQNPRHLVRRRGQEARLRCSPMKGHSHVYWYRQLPEEGLKFMVYLQKENIIDESGMPKERFSAEFPKEGPSILRIQQVVRGDSAAYFCASSRGTGNTGNTIYFGEGSWLTVV.